The source of this T cell receptor (beta chain) is a study of CD8 T cells in Susac syndrome. Sequencing of TCR beta covered CD8+ and CD4+ T cells obtained from blood. The study used treatment-naive patients who had stable or active relapsing-remitting disease as multiple sclerosis controls. TEMRA cells were enriched by FACS, and CD4+ and CD8+ T cells were negatively isolated. Remarks on this clonotype: Its target is not known.

Random hexamers primed reverse transcription of about 0.5 to 1 ug RNA. Via MiXCR, TCRdb re-called the immunoSEQ multiplex PCR reads, giving one row per CDR3 protein. The sample contains fewer than 300,000 distinct CDR3 sequences, roughly 81% of which appear only once. Germline V CDR1 and CDR2: KGHSH, LQKENI. V trimming: 4 bases; J trimming: 6 bases; junction bases outside the gene matches: 5. There are 13 residues in the CDR3. Study-level findings and limits: A relatively small number of individuals underwent TCR sequencing and HLA analysis.

This chain uses TRBV18 with TRBJ2-7; the match to TRBD1 covers 8 bases. The sequenced sample was CD8+ T cells from PBMCs. This TCR came from a human donor with multiple sclerosis. The CDR3 region has the DNA TGTGCCAGCTCACTCAGGGGGCGGATCGAGCAGTACTTC. Its translation is CASSLRGRIEQYF.